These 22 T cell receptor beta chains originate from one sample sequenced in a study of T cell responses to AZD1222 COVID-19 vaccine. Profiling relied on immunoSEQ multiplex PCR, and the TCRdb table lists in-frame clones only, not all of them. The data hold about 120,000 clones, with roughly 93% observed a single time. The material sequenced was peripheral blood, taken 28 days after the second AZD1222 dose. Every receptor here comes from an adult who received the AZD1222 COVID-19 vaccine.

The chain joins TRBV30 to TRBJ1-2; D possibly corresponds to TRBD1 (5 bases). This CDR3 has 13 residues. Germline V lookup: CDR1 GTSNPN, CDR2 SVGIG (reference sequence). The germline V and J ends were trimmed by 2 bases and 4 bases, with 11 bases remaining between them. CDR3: CAWSPGTVYGYTF. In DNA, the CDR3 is TGTGCCTGGAGTCCCGGGACGGTCTATGGCTACACCTTC.

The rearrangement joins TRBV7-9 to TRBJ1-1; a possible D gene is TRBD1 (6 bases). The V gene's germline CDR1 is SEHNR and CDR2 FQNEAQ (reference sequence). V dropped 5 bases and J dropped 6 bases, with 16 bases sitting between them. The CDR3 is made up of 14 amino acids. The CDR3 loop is CASSPGHPEAEAFF. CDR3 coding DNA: TGTGCCAGCAGCCCGGGACACCCAGAGGCTGAAGCTTTCTTT.

The CDR3 sequence is CASEGAGSYEQYF. In nucleotides, the CDR3 is TGTGCCAGTGAGGGGGCTGGTAGTTACGAGCAGTACTTC. The V gene is TRBV7-9, the J gene TRBJ2-7; 7 positions match TRBD1. The CDR3 has 13 amino acids. V gave up 9 bases and J gave up 4 bases; unmatched junction bases: 9. CDR1 is SEHNR and CDR2 is FQNEAQ in the germline V gene (reference sequence).

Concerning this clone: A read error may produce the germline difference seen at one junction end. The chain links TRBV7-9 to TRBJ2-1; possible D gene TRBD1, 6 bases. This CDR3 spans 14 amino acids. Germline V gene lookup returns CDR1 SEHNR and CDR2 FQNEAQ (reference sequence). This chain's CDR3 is CASRLGDTFGEQFF. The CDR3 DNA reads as TGTGCCAGCAGGTTAGGGGACACTTTCGGGGAGCAGTTCTTC.

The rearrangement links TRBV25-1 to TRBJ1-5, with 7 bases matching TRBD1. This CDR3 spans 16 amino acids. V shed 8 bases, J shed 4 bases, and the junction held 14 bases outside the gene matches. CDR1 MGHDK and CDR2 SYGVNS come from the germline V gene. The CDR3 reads CASRTGGQQRNQPQHF. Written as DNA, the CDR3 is TGTGCCAGCCGTACTGGGGGACAGCAGAGAAATCAGCCCCAGCATTTT.

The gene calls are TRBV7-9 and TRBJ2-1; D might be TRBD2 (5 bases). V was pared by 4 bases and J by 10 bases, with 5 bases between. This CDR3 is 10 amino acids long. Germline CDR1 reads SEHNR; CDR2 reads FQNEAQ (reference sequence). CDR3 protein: CASSSGEQFF. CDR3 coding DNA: TGTGCCAGCAGCTCGGGGGAGCAGTTCTTC.

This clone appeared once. CDR3 sequence: CASSMAGGAETQYF. The CDR3 DNA reads TGTGCCAGTAGTATGGCAGGGGGCGCAGAGACCCAGTACTTC. The chain recombines TRBV19 with TRBJ2-5; 8 nucleotides agree with TRBD1. Unmatched junction bases numbered 4, after V lost 3 bases and J lost 4 bases. Per germline, CDR1 LNHDA and CDR2 SQIVND (reference sequence). The CDR3 is 14 residues long. Full variable domain (outside the CDR3, taken from reference TRBV19 and TRBJ2-5): DGGITQSPKYLFRKEGQNVTLSCEQNLNHDAMYWYRQDPGQGLRLIYYSQIVNDFQKGDIAEGYSVSREKKESFPLTVTSAQKNPTAFYLCASSMAGGAETQYFGPGTRLLVL.

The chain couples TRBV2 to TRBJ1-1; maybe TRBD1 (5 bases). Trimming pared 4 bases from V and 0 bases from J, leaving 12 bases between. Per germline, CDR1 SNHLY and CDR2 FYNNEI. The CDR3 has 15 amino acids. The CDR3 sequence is CASSGNGGVNTEAFF. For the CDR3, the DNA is TGTGCCAGCAGTGGGAACGGAGGGGTGAACACTGAAGCTTTCTTT. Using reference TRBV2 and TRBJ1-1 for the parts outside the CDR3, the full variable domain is EPEVTQTPSHQVTQMGQEVILRCVPISNHLYFYWYRQILGQKVEFLVSFYNNEISEKSEIFDDQFSVERPDGSNFTLKIRSTKLEDSAMYFCASSGNGGVNTEAFFGQGTRLTVV.

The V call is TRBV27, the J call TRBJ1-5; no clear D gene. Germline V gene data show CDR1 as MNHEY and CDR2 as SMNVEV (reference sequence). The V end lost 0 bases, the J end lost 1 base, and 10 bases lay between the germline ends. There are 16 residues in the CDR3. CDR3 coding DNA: TGTGCCAGCAGTTTATCAGGATCAGAGAGCAATCAGCCCCAGCATTTT. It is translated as CASSLSGSESNQPQHF.

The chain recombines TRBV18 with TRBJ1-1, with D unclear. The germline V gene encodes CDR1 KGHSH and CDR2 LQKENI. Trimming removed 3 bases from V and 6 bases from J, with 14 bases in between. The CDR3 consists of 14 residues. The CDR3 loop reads CASSPLGVRAEAFF. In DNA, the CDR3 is TGTGCCAGCTCACCTCTCGGGGTGAGGGCTGAAGCTTTCTTT.

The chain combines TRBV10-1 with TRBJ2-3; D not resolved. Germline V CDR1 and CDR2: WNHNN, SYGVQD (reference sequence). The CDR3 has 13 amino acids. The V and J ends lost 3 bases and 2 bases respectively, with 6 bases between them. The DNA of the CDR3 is TGCGCCAGCAGTGAACCCCACACAGATACGCAGTATTTT. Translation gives CASSEPHTDTQYF.

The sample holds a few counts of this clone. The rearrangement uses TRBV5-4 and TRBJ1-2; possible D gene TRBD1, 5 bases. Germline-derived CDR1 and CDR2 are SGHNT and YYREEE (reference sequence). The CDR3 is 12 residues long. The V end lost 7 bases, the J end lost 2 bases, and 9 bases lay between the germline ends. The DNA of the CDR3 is TGTGCCAGCGGCGACAGCAACTATGGCTACACCTTC. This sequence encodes CASGDSNYGYTF. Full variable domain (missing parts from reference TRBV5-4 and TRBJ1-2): ETGVTQSPTHLIKTRGQQVTLRCSSQSGHNTVSWYQQALGQGPQFIFQYYREEENGRGNFPPRFSGLQFPNYSSELNVNALELDDSALYLCASGDSNYGYTFGSGTRLTVV.

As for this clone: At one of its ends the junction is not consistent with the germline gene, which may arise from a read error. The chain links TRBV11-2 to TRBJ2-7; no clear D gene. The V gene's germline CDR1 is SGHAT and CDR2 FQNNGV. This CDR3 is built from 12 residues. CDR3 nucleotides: TGTGCCTGCAGTTTGGGGTCCTACGAGCAGTACTTC. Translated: CACSLGSYEQYF.

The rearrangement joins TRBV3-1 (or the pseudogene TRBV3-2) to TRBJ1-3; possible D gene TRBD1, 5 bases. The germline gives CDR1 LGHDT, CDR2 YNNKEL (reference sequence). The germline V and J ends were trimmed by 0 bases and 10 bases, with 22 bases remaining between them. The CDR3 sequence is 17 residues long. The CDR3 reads CASSQEGVRRPVSTIYF. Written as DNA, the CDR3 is TGTGCCAGCAGCCAAGAAGGGGTGAGACGTCCCGTCTCTACCATATATTTT.

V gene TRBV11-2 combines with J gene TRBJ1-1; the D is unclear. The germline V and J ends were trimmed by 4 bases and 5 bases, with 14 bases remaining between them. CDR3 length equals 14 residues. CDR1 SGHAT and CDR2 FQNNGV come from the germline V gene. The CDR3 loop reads CASSWAGRTTEAFF. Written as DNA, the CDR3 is TGTGCCAGCAGCTGGGCCGGACGGACTACTGAAGCTTTCTTT.

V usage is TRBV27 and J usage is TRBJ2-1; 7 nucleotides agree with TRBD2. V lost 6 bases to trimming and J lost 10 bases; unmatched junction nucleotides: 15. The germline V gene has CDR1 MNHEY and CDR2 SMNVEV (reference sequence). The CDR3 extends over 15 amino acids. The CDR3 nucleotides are TGTGCCAGCAGACCCTTAGCGGGTGCAACAAGGGAGCAGTTCTTC. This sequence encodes CASRPLAGATREQFF.

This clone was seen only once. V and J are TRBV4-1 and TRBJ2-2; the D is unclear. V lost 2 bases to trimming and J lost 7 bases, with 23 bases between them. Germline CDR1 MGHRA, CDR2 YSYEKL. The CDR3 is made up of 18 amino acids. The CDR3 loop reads CASSQIPGPPPSGGELFF. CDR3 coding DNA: TGCGCCAGCAGCCAAATACCCGGACCCCCCCCTTCGGGCGGGGAGCTGTTTTTT.

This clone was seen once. The DNA of the CDR3 is TGTGCCAGCAGTGCCCGAGGGGAGACCCAGTACTTC. Translating it yields CASSARGETQYF. V is TRBV27 and J is TRBJ2-5; tentatively, D is TRBD2 (5 bases). The CDR3 sequence is 12 residues long. Trimming took off 5 bases at V and 5 bases at J, with 9 bases between the two ends. The germline V gene encodes CDR1 MNHEY and CDR2 SMNVEV (reference sequence).

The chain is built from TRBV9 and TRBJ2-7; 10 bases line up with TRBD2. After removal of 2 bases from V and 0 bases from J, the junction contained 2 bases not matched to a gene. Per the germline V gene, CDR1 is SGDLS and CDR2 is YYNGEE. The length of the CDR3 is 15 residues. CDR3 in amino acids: CASSVGLAASYEQYF. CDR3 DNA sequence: TGTGCCAGCAGCGTTGGACTAGCGGCCTCCTACGAGCAGTACTTC.

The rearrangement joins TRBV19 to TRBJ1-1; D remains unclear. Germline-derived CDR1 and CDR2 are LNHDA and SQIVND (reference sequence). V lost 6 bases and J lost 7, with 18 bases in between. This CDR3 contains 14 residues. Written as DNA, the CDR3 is TGTGCCAGTAGACCTCCCACCGGCAGCAATGAAGCTTTCTTT. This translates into CASRPPTGSNEAFF.

The CDR3 sequence is CASSLGEGPYNEQFF. The DNA for the CDR3 is TGTGCCAGCAGTTTAGGTGAGGGCCCCTACAATGAGCAGTTCTTC. This sequence joins TRBV28 and TRBJ2-1; D may be TRBD2 (5 bases). The germline CDR1 and CDR2 sequences are MDHEN and SYDVKM. V was trimmed by 2 bases and J by 2 bases, leaving 10 bases between them. CDR3 length: 15 residues.

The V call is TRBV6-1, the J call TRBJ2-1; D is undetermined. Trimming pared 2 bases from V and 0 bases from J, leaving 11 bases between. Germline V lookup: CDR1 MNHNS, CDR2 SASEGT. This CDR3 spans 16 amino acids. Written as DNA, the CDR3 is TGTGCCAGCAGTGAATCTCACTTCGACTCCTACAATGAGCAGTTCTTC. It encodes CASSESHFDSYNEQFF.